This T cell receptor (beta chain) was found in a study of cytomegalovirus exposure and HLA in healthy donors. Turning to the study itself: An early data release held tens of millions of unique TCRs from HLA-typed donors.

Study-level results: In vitro data verified a few CMV-associated chains as specific for CMV antigens. There were several of the most significant clusters that appeared linked to common viral pathogens in a later analysis. Available immune exposure information covered CMV serostatus only.

A multiplex PCR was run with 60 Vbeta primers and 13 Jbeta primers. The assay was immunoSEQ multiplex PCR, and TCRdb's table has in-frame clones only and misses some. The sample has around 86,000 clones, almost 80% seen once. With regard to this clone: Its antigen remains unidentified.

Per the germline V gene, CDR1 is SGHTA and CDR2 is FQGNSA. The ends lost 6 bases at V and 0 bases at J; junction bases unmatched: 2. This CDR3 region has 15 residues. The chain combines TRBV7-2 with TRBJ1-6; 7 bases line up with TRBD1. The sample was PBMCs. This sequence originates from a female donor in good health and CMV-seronegative. The CDR3 DNA reads TGTGCCAGCAGTAGGGACAGCTCCTATAATTCACCCCTCCACTTT. Protein: CASSRDSSYNSPLHF.